Listed here is a single T cell receptor (beta chain). Its antigen is currently unknown. This entry belongs to a study of graft-versus-host responses after intestinal transplantation. Study-wide background: Multivisceral, liver-intestinal, or isolated intestinal transplants were received by the recipients. Among the recipients, all got anti-thymocyte globulin induction and then tacrolimus and steroids for around 3 years. General observations from the study: Detected in recipient marrow were GvH clones, some of which were first observed in ileum or blood. Patients with graft-donor T cell macrochimerism had high graft-versus-host to host-versus-graft clonal ratios in allografts.

Trimming shortened V by 5 bases and J by 2 bases, and 10 bases separated the two germline ends. CDR1 and CDR2 (germline): SGHNT, YENEEA. The CDR3 extends over 13 amino acids. Sequencing was performed with immunoSEQ multiplex PCR; in TCRdb, only in-frame clones are kept and a portion is missing. The sample consists of 35,000 to 55,000 clones, approximately 92% of them appearing once. The specimen was PBMCs, collected 786 days after a first intestinal transplant, on the day of a second. The source is a human patient who received an intestinal transplant, so some T cells may come from the graft donor. The gene calls are TRBV11-3 and TRBJ2-7, with D maybe TRBD2 (5 bases). The chain's CDR3 is CASSAGQTYEQYF. The CDR3 DNA is TGTGCCAGCAGCGCGGGTCAGACCTACGAGCAGTACTTC.